The 10 T cell receptor beta chains presented below share a single source sample, sequenced in a study of beta chain features in type 1 diabetes. Reverse transcribing all isolated RNA meant expressed TCRB transcripts were sequenced. Some clones are missing from TCRdb's copy, which holds only in-frame ones; the method was immunoSEQ multiplex PCR. The top ten clones hold approximately 0.053% of a sample with hundreds of thousands of clones, about 63% of them seen once. Sequencing was performed on naive CD4+ T cells from blood. Receptors originate from a man aged 30 to 45 in good health.

The chain has TRBV9 and TRBJ2-3; no reliable D call. CDR3 length: 17 residues. Trimming cost V 3 bases and J 0 bases, with 17 bases left between them. The V gene's germline CDR1 is SGDLS and CDR2 YYNGEE. Written as DNA, the CDR3 is TGTGCCAGCAGCGCCACCCCGGGCAGGCCTAGCACAGATACGCAGTATTTT. Residues: CASSATPGRPSTDTQYF.

The chain carries TRBV5-1 and TRBJ2-1; no clear D gene. The V gene's germline CDR1 is SGHRS and CDR2 YFSETQ. CDR3 length equals 15 residues. V was pared by 2 bases and J by 7 bases, with 16 bases between. The CDR3 loop is CASSFISDPSNEQFF. Here the CDR3 DNA reads TGCGCCAGCAGCTTTATATCTGATCCCTCGAATGAGCAGTTCTTC.

This clone was seen a few times. The CDR3 bases are TGCAGCGTTGAAATGGGACTCAAGACTTCAGTGAATGAGCAGTTCTTC. Translated, it gives CSVEMGLKTSVNEQFF. This chain uses TRBV29-1 with TRBJ2-1, with a tentative D call TRBD2 (6 bases). The V gene's germline CDR1 is SQVTM and CDR2 ANQGSEA. The V gene lost 2 bases and the J gene lost 7 bases, with 21 bases spanning the gap. CDR3 length: 16 amino acids.

The genes are TRBV30 and TRBJ2-5, with 9 positions matching TRBD2. The V and J ends lost 3 bases and 0 bases, in that order; junction bases with no gene match: 5. This CDR3 region has 15 residues. Germline-derived CDR1 and CDR2 are GTSNPN and SVGIG (reference sequence). This CDR3 is CAWRAGLADQETQYF. For the CDR3, the DNA is TGTGCCTGGAGAGCGGGACTAGCAGACCAAGAGACCCAGTACTTC.

V gene TRBV7-9 combines with J gene TRBJ1-1, with D tentatively TRBD1 (5 bases). Trimming took off 4 bases at V and 0 bases at J, with 12 bases between the two ends. This CDR3 spans 15 amino acids. In germline, CDR1 is SEHNR, CDR2 FQNEAQ (reference sequence). The CDR3 DNA reads TGTGCCAGCAGCTCCTCGCGGGGGGTGAACACTGAAGCTTTCTTT. Its protein product is CASSSSRGVNTEAFF. The full variable domain, with the rest looked up from reference TRBV7-9 and TRBJ1-1, is DTGVSQNPRHKITKRGQNVTFRCDPISEHNRLYWYRQTLGQGPEFLTYFQNEAQLEKSRLLSDRFSAERPKGSFSTLEIQRTEQGDSAMYLCASSSSRGVNTEAFFGQGTRLTVV.

This clone was detected only once. In nucleotides, the CDR3 is TGCAGCGTCGGTTCGGACAGAAATCAGCCCCAGCATTTT. Residues: CSVGSDRNQPQHF. J is TRBJ1-5 and V is TRBV29-1, with D perhaps matching TRBD1 (6 bases). Trimming pared 6 bases from V and 4 bases from J, leaving 13 bases between. The CDR3 length is 13 residues. Germline CDR1 and CDR2: SQVTM and ANQGSEA.

The chain carries TRBV25-1 and TRBJ2-7, with D possibly matching TRBD1 (6 bases). CDR1 is MGHDK, CDR2 SYGVNS, per germline. V was trimmed by 4 bases and J by 0 bases, leaving 7 bases between them. This CDR3 comprises 13 residues. The CDR3 sequence: CASSGDTSYEQYF. The CDR3 DNA reads TGTGCCAGCAGTGGGGACACCTCCTACGAGCAGTACTTC.

This chain connects TRBV28 to TRBJ2-1; D ambiguous. The CDR3 covers 14 residues. The germline CDR1 and CDR2 sequences are MDHEN and SYDVKM. V was trimmed by 6 bases and J by 6 bases, leaving 15 bases between them. The CDR3 loop reads CASSPPVRINEQFF. CDR3 coding DNA: TGTGCCAGCAGCCCCCCGGTTAGAATCAATGAGCAGTTCTTC.

This chain uses TRBV7-9 with TRBJ2-7; 9 bases fit TRBD1. Germline CDR1 is SEHNR and CDR2 is FQNEAQ (reference sequence). The junction had 3 bases not matched to a gene; V was cut back by 5 bases and J by 4 bases. This CDR3 contains 13 residues. Written as DNA, the CDR3 is TGTGCCAGCAGCCCGGACAGGGGATACGAGCAGTACTTC. This sequence encodes CASSPDRGYEQYF.

V and J are TRBV18 and TRBJ1-1; no reliable D call. V lost 5 bases and J 1 base, leaving 8 bases between the germline ends. Germline CDR1 KGHSH, CDR2 LQKENI. This CDR3 comprises 13 residues. CDR3 residues: CASSETRNTEAFF. CDR3 in DNA: TGTGCCAGCTCAGAGACAAGGAACACTGAAGCTTTCTTT.